This T cell receptor (beta chain) was recovered during a study of beta chain features in type 1 diabetes. All of the isolated RNA was reverse transcribed, so expressed TCRB transcripts were sequenced. Profiled with immunoSEQ multiplex PCR; TCRdb holds only in-frame clones, not every one. Seen here are around 400,000 clones, roughly 12% observed once, and the top ten hold about 0.018%. CDR3 size: 19 residues. The J segment lost 6 bases and the V segment lost 7 bases, leaving 20 bases of the junction unmatched. CDR1 is SGHAT, CDR2 FQNNGV, per germline. The origin of this receptor is a man aged 18 to 35 in good health. This chain links TRBV11-2 with TRBJ2-2; 10 positions match TRBD2. The sample consisted of naive CD4+ T cells from blood. In nucleotides, the CDR3 is TGTGCCAGCACCGGACCCCGCGGGAGACTAGCGGGTTCGGCCGGGGAGCTGTTTTTT. This codes for CASTGPRGRLAGSAGELFF.